The clone carrying this T cell receptor (beta chain) is medium-sized by share. Its antigen is still unknown. The sample is drawn from a study of liver allograft versus peripheral blood T cells. About the research overall: Recipients' peripheral blood served as the comparator for T cell receptor repertoires in transplanted livers. Study-level results: Peripheral blood reportedly held T cell receptor repertoires that differed from those inside liver allografts.

The germline gives CDR1 LNHDA, CDR2 SQIVND (reference sequence). The CDR3 runs to 13 residues. Trimming pared 7 bases from V and 7 bases from J, leaving 14 bases between. TCRdb reprocessed the reads with MiXCR, giving one entry per CDR3 protein. The sample comprises about 6,000 distinct CDR3 sequences, 16% of which are singletons, and around 49% rests with the top ten. The chain employs TRBV19 and TRBJ2-1, with D perhaps matching TRBD1 (6 bases). The receptor was isolated from a human patient who had a liver transplant. Some T cells here may be from the graft donor. The CDR3 is CASTLTGWNEQFF. CDR3 coding DNA: TGTGCCAGTACCCTGACAGGATGGAATGAGCAGTTCTTC.